This record covers a single TCR beta chain. What antigen it recognizes has not been identified. Base-call qualities are not available, and no considerably larger clone is one nucleotide away. The data belong to a study of blood T cell repertoires in COVID-19 (TCRdb year 2020). About the investigation overall: The collaborator samples originated in the United States, Italy and Spain and spanned the acute and convalescent phases of COVID-19. The prospective study material was composed of cDNA or gDNA derived from T cells, B-cell-depleted T cells, or PBMCs. Subjects who had been exposed to COVID-19, were actively infected with it, or had recovered from it provided the deeply sampled blood TCRbeta repertoires that made up the dataset. The repertoires were made available in a free public database intended to serve as a resource for research on the immune response to SARS-CoV-2. The samples were drawn from two sources: the first 160 participants of the ongoing ImmuneRACE study, and 950 to 1,500 subjects contributed by 6 global collaborators. A de-identified subject ID, COVID-19 status, age in years and sex were almost always included in the sample metadata. Where HLA class I and class II types were available, the types were taken from metadata supplied by the sample provider, not from assay-based typing.

The immunoSEQ Assay, a bias-controlled multiplex PCR, was used to amplify TCRbeta CDR3 regions from genomic DNA. The original pipeline was this. Nucleated cell counts per sample were estimated from amplification of reference gene primers within the assay. To quantify the absolute abundance of each unique TCRbeta CDR3 rearrangement, sequence reads were collapsed and filtered. For each sample, productive Simpson clonality was calculated as the square root of Simpson's diversity index over productive rearrangements. In its TCRdb copy, this immuneACCESS table keeps in-frame sequences only and misses some clones. Where compared with another copy, unresolved V genes explain less than half of these, and the others have no known cause. Clonal size and the V and J genes are those of that table, whereas D and trimming came from the DNA. Here the sample has about 69,000 clones; over 70% occur a single time. Clones ranked in the top ten supply about 15% of the sample.

Each collaborating institution followed its own protocols to collect whole blood in K2EDTA tubes. For TCRbeta analysis, collaborators shipped samples as frozen whole blood, isolated PBMCs, or DNA extracted from either of those sample types. Results the study describes overall, beyond this receptor: The quantity of clinical and demographic metadata differed by source and by participant and was supplied without curation.

The CDR3 numbers 12 residues from cysteine through phenylalanine. Left in the record is the CDR3 DNA by itself, 36 bases read in frame from the first base. Deletion took 2 bases off V and 9 bases off J, with a span of 8 bases between the germline ends. The sequence joins TRBV12-3 or TRBV12-4 to TRBJ2-1, and the D gene may be TRBD2, 6 bases matching. This clonotype was obtained from a man between 60 and 75 years old with acute or convalescent COVID-19. Material: peripheral blood. The nucleotide sequence is TGTGCCAGCAGTTTATTGGAGGGTGAGCAGTTCTTC. This sequence encodes CASSLLEGEQFF.